This T cell receptor (beta chain) was recorded in a study of early stage breast cancer tumors. Study-level results: Unsorted bulk genomic DNA sequencing lacked pairing and functional marker data. Compared with adjacent normal breast, tumors showed approximately 2.5-fold denser, more clonal T cells.

Measured with immunoSEQ multiplex PCR; TCRdb has only the in-frame clones, and not every one. The sample includes 30,000 or so clones, roughly 80% of them seen just once. The CDR3 is 12 amino acids. Trimming left V 3 bases short and J 7 bases short, with 6 bases between. The germline V gene has CDR1 MDHEN and CDR2 SYDVKM. This clone came up a few times. Its antigen remains unidentified. This chain uses TRBV28 with TRBJ2-2; D gene ambiguous. Sample: blood. This TCR was recovered from a middle-aged person with breast cancer. The CDR3 DNA follows: TGTGCCAGCAGTTTGTTTGGCGGGGAGCTGTTTTTT. Translating it yields CASSLFGGELFF.